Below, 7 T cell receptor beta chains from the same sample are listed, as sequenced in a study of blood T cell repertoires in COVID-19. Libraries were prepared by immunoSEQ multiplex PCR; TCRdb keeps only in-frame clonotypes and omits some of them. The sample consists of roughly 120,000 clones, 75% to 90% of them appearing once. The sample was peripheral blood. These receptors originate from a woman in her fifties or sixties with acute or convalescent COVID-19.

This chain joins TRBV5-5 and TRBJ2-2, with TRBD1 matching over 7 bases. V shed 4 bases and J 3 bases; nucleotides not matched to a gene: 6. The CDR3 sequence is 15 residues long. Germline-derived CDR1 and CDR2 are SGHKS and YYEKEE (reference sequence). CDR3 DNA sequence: TGTGCCAGCAGCGCCGGGACAGTCGACACCGGGGAGCTGTTTTTT. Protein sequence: CASSAGTVDTGELFF.

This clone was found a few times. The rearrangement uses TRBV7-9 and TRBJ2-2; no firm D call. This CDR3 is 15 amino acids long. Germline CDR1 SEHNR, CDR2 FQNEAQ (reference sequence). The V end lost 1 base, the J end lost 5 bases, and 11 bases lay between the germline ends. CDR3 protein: CASSLGTAGTGELFF. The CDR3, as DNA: TGTGCCAGCAGCTTAGGTACAGCTGGTACCGGGGAGCTGTTTTTT.

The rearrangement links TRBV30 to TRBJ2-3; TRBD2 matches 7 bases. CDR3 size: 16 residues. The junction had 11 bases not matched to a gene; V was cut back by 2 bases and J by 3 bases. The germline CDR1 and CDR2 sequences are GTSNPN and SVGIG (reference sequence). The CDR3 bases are TGTGCCTGGAGTTTGAGGGGTGCCGGGGGGACAGATACGCAGTATTTT. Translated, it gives CAWSLRGAGGTDTQYF.

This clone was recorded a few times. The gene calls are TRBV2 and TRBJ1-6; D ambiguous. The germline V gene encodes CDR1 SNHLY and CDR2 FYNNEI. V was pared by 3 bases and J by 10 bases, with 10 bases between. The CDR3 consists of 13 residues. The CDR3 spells CASSESLQSPLHF. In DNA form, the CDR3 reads TGTGCCAGCAGTGAGTCGTTGCAGTCACCCCTCCACTTT.

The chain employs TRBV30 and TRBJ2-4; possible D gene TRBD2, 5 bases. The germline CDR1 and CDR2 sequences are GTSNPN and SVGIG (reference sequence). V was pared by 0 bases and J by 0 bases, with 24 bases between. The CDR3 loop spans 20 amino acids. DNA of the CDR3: TGTGCCTGGAGTGTGAAGGAGGATCAGGCGATAAACCTAGCCAAAAACATTCAGTACTTC. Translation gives CAWSVKEDQAINLAKNIQYF.

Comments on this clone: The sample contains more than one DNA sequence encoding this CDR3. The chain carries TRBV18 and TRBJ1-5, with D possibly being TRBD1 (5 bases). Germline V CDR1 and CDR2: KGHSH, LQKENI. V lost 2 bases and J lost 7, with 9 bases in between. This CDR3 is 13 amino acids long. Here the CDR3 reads CASSPTGTQPQHF. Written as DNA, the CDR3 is TGTGCCAGCTCACCAACAGGAACCCAGCCCCAGCATTTT.

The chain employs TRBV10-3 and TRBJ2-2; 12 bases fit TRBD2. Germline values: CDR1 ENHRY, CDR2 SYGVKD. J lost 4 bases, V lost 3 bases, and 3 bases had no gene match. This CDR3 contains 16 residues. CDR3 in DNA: TGTGCCATCAGTGACTCTAGCGGGGGGGCCACCGGGGAGCTGTTTTTT. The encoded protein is CAISDSSGGATGELFF.